Listed below are T cell receptor beta chains from one sample, sequenced in a study of CD8 T cells in Susac syndrome. TCRdb analysed the immunoSEQ multiplex PCR reads with MiXCR anew, one entry per CDR3 protein. Here the sample spans around 200,000 distinct CDR3 sequences, around 95% being singletons. The sequencing sample was made of CD4+ T cells from PBMCs. All receptors derive from a human donor in good health. The CDR3 runs from the conserved cysteine through the conserved F or W. A D gene is named only where the DNA matches it firmly. Size is stated for part of the rows, as once, few or many counts, or as a class when the clone is expanded.

v_gene,abundance,j_gene,d_gene,len,CDR3nt,CDR3aa
TRBV10-3,-,TRBJ2-7,TRBD1,13,TGTGCCATCAGTGAGGTGACAGGGTCCGAGCAGTACTTC,CAISEVTGSEQYF
TRBV7-2,-,TRBJ2-1,TRBD1,14,TGTGCCAGCAGCACCGGGACAGCATACAATGAGCAGTTCTTC,CASSTGTAYNEQFF
TRBV20-1,-,TRBJ2-3,-,14,TGCAGTGCTAGAGTGTCGGGGATCCGGGATACGCAGTATTTT,CSARVSGIRDTQYF
TRBV4-1,-,TRBJ1-4,-,15,TGCGCCAGCAGCCAAGCCCTCAGAGGGGTTGAAAAACTGTTTTTT,CASSQALRGVEKLFF
TRBV2,once,TRBJ1-1,-,14,TGTGCCAGCAGTTCTTCAATGACAGGCACTGAAGCTTTCTTT,CASSSSMTGTEAFF
TRBV3-1,-,TRBJ2-7,-,12,TGTGCCAGCAGCCAAGATCTCCGCGAGCAGTACTTC,CASSQDLREQYF
TRBV30,-,TRBJ1-1,-,12,TGTGCCTGGAGTTTACCAGGGGTGCAAGCTTTCTTT,CAWSLPGVQAFF
TRBV7-2,-,TRBJ2-1,-,19,TGTGCCAGCAGCTTAGAGGGGGCGGTAGCGGGGTATAGTGGGAATGAGCAGTTCTTC,CASSLEGAVAGYSGNEQFF
TRBV15,-,TRBJ1-2,TRBD1,17,TGTGCCACCAGCAGAGATCCAGGGGGGGTTCTCGGCTATGGCTACACCTTC,CATSRDPGGVLGYGYTF
TRBV7-9,-,TRBJ1-1,-,15,TGTGCCAGCAGCCTAGTAGTCACGGGGAACACTGAAGCTTTCTTT,CASSLVVTGNTEAFF
TRBV20-1,-,TRBJ2-7,TRBD1,18,TGCAGTGCTAGAGATGGAGGCACAGGGGGACCCTCCTCCTACGAGCAGTACTTC,CSARDGGTGGPSSYEQYF
TRBV29-1,-,TRBJ1-1,-,13,TGCAGCGTTGCGGTGATGGGGGACACTGAAGCTTTCTTT,CSVAVMGDTEAFF
TRBV25-1,-,TRBJ2-5,-,14,TGTGCCAGCAGTGGTTCCTGGACGGAAGAGACCCAGTACTTC,CASSGSWTEETQYF
TRBV18,-,TRBJ2-3,-,14,TGTGCCAGCTCACCACCCCTAGCCGCAGATACGCAGTATTTT,CASSPPLAADTQYF
TRBV7-2,-,TRBJ1-2,-,14,TGTGCCAGCAGCTTATCCGAAGCAGCCTATGGCTACACCTTC,CASSLSEAAYGYTF
TRBV27,-,TRBJ2-3,-,13,TGTGCCAGCAGGTTAGGATCCACAGATACGCAGTATTTT,CASRLGSTDTQYF
TRBV20-1,-,TRBJ1-2,-,12,TGCAGTGCTATACAGGGTATCTATGGCTACACCTTC,CSAIQGIYGYTF
TRBV3-1,-,TRBJ1-5,-,13,TGTGCCAGCAGCCTTGGGGCAGGACAGCCCCAGCATTTT,CASSLGAGQPQHF
TRBV6-6,-,TRBJ2-3,TRBD1,14,TGTGCCAGCCATTCAGCCCAGGGGGCAGATACGCAGTATTTT,CASHSAQGADTQYF
TRBV6-5,-,TRBJ1-1,-,14,TGTGCCAGCAGTTACGGACGGGACCGGGGAGAAGCTTTCTTT,CASSYGRDRGEAFF
TRBV3-1,-,TRBJ1-5,-,15,TGTGCCAGCAGCCGGGGGGCGTCTAGCAATCAGCCCCAGCATTTT,CASSRGASSNQPQHF
TRBV29-1,-,TRBJ1-4,-,14,TGCAGCGTTGAGAGGGATGCAACTAATGAAAAACTGTTTTTT,CSVERDATNEKLFF
TRBV24-1,once,TRBJ2-3,-,14,TGTGCCACCAGTGATCTACGGACTGCCGATACGCAGTATTTT,CATSDLRTADTQYF
TRBV5-1,-,TRBJ2-4,-,15,TGCGCCAGCAGCTTGGACAGCCCTCCACGGAACATTCAGTACTTC,CASSLDSPPRNIQYF
TRBV29-1,few,TRBJ1-2,-,13,TGCAGCGTTGGGCAGGGAGCTAACTATGGCTACACCTTC,CSVGQGANYGYTF
TRBV19,-,TRBJ2-5,-,13,TGTGCCAGTGATACACTGGGGGCGGAGACCCAGTACTTC,CASDTLGAETQYF
TRBV3-1,-,TRBJ2-7,-,12,TGTGCCAGCAGCCATGGACCTCTCGAGCAGTACTTC,CASSHGPLEQYF
TRBV28,-,TRBJ2-3,TRBD2,15,TGTGCCAGCAGCGTAGCGGGAGGCCGGACAGATACGCAGTATTTT,CASSVAGGRTDTQYF
TRBV30,-,TRBJ2-6,TRBD1,14,TGTGCCTGGAGAAGGGGGCATGGGGCCAACGTCCTGACTTTC,CAWRRGHGANVLTF
TRBV7-2,-,TRBJ2-1,TRBD2,15,TGTGCCAGCAGCTTAGCGCTAAGCGGGGGGAATGAGCAGTTCTTC,CASSLALSGGNEQFF
TRBV27,-,TRBJ2-1,TRBD2,15,TGTGCCACCTCGGGGACTAGCGGGGGGTTAAGGGAGCAGTTCTTC,CATSGTSGGLREQFF
TRBV3-1,-,TRBJ1-5,-,13,TGTGCCAGCTCTTGGGGAGGGGATCAGCCCCAGCATTTT,CASSWGGDQPQHF
TRBV3-1,-,TRBJ1-2,-,13,TGTGCCAGCAGCCAAGGGTACGGGGGAGGCTACACCTTC,CASSQGYGGGYTF
TRBV3-1,few,TRBJ2-3,-,12,TGTGCCAGCAGCCAAGCGGGCGATACGCAGTATTTT,CASSQAGDTQYF
TRBV20-1,-,TRBJ2-5,-,11,TGCAGTGCTAGAGATGGAGAGACCCAGTACTTC,CSARDGETQYF
TRBV7-8,-,TRBJ2-3,-,14,TGTGCCAGCAGCTTAGGAAGGAATGTCGATACGCAGTATTTT,CASSLGRNVDTQYF
TRBV20-1,-,TRBJ2-7,-,13,TGCAGTGCTAGAGTGTCGCAATTCTACGAGCAGTACTTC,CSARVSQFYEQYF
TRBV5-4,-,TRBJ2-3,TRBD2,19,TGTGCCAGCAGCTCGGGAGGCCTAGCGGGGGCCGCGGGCACAGATACGCAGTATTTT,CASSSGGLAGAAGTDTQYF
TRBV29-1,-,TRBJ2-7,-,13,TGCACCGTTGGTCGGGGGTGGTCCGCCGAGCAGTACTTC,CTVGRGWSAEQYF
TRBV29-1,-,TRBJ1-2,-,11,TGCAGCGTTACGGGGGCAGGGGGCTACACCTTC,CSVTGAGGYTF
TRBV12-3/TRBV12-4,-,TRBJ1-5,TRBD1,14,TGTGCCAGCAGTTTCGACAGGGTTGACCAGCCCCAGCATTTT,CASSFDRVDQPQHF
TRBV29-1,-,TRBJ1-3,-,15,TGCAGCGTTGAGATGCGGCAGGGGCAGGGAAACACCATATATTTT,CSVEMRQGQGNTIYF
TRBV9,-,TRBJ1-3,-,16,TGTGCCAGCAGCGCTTTACTGACCGGCTCTGGAAACACCATATATTTT,CASSALLTGSGNTIYF
TRBV6-2/TRBV6-3,once,TRBJ2-7,-,15,TGTGCCAGCAGGACGGCACAAAACTTAATCTACGAGCAGTACTTC,CASRTAQNLIYEQYF
TRBV18,-,TRBJ2-5,-,14,TGTGCCAGCTCGAGCCCCGGGATACAAGAGACCCAGTACTTC,CASSSPGIQETQYF
TRBV2,-,TRBJ2-3,TRBD1,16,TGTGCCAGCAGTGATTTACGGCAGGGGGCGGGAGATACGCAGTATTTT,CASSDLRQGAGDTQYF
TRBV15,-,TRBJ1-2,-,13,TGTGCCACCAGCAGAGATGGGAAGGGCGGCTACACCTTC,CATSRDGKGGYTF
TRBV20-1,-,TRBJ1-4,-,16,TGCAGTGCTCGAATAAGAACAGGGAGGCCTAATGAAAAACTGTTTTTT,CSARIRTGRPNEKLFF
TRBV29-1,-,TRBJ2-1,TRBD1,16,TGCAGCGTTGAATCCCCGGGACAGGGATCTTACAATGAGCAGTTCTTC,CSVESPGQGSYNEQFF
TRBV29-1,-,TRBJ2-7,TRBD1,12,TGCAGCGTCTGGGACAGCTTCAACGAGCAGTACTTC,CSVWDSFNEQYF
TRBV7-6,-,TRBJ2-3,TRBD1,14,TGTGCCAGCAGCGTTCAGGGGGCCACAGATACGCAGTATTTT,CASSVQGATDTQYF
TRBV20-1,-,TRBJ1-2,TRBD1,13,TGCAGTGCAGGGGACAGGGAAGTTGGTGGCTACACCTTC,CSAGDREVGGYTF
TRBV6-5,-,TRBJ1-3,TRBD1,11,TGTGCCAGCAGTGGAAGGGGGCGCGCATATTTT,CASSGRGRAYF
TRBV9,-,TRBJ2-1,TRBD2,20,TGTGCCAGCAGCGTAACCTTAGGGACTAGCGGGGGGGAGACCTACAATGAGCAGTTCTTC,CASSVTLGTSGGETYNEQFF
TRBV13,once,TRBJ2-3,-,15,TGTGCCTCCACCGAATTAACTAGGGGCCCAGATACGCAGTATTTT,CASTELTRGPDTQYF